This TCR beta chain was captured in a study of blood T cell repertoires in COVID-19. The overall study: The United States, Italy and Spain provided the acute and convalescent COVID-19 samples. PBMCs, B-cell-depleted T cells, or T cells provided the cDNA or gDNA that made up the material.

Methods used by the authors: Quantification of nucleated cells was approximated via reference gene primer amplification. Sequencing was performed with immunoSEQ multiplex PCR; in TCRdb, only in-frame clones are kept and a portion is missing. V and J calls plus clone size are reproduced from that table; the DNA served to infer D and trimming. The sample yields approximately 280,000 clones, around 86% seen once. Per the germline V gene, CDR1 is MNHEY and CDR2 is SVGAGI. The CDR3 sequence is 14 residues long. V lost 7 bases, J lost 8 bases, and 10 bases stayed unmatched. This clone appeared a single time.

This clonotype was sampled from a man aged 50-59 years with acute or convalescent COVID-19. The sequencing input was peripheral blood. The chain is built from TRBV6-5 and TRBJ1-4; TRBD1 aligns across 7 bases. The CDR3 loop reads CASKKDRAREKLFF. Here the CDR3 DNA reads TGTGCCAGCAAAAAAGACAGGGCGAGAGAAAAACTGTTTTTT.